This entry concerns a single T cell receptor beta chain. This record comes from a study of blood T cell repertoires in COVID-19. As for the study in general: In each case, the material was cDNA or gDNA derived from T cells, B-cell-depleted T cells, or PBMCs.

The repertoire was sequenced with immunoSEQ multiplex PCR; TCRdb's copy has only in-frame clones and lacks some. Of 250,000 to 350,000 clones listed, approximately 88% were seen once; the top ten hold 5.5% to 7%. The age range of participants was 18 to 89 years, with residence in more than 20 US areas. Looked up from germline, CDR1 is MDHEN and CDR2 is SYDVKM. Trimming removed 2 bases at V and 6 bases at J, with 8 bases between. The CDR3 spans 12 residues. The TCR was taken from a woman aged 40 to 49 who had recovered from COVID-19. Sequenced material: PBMCs or T cells enriched from blood (not recorded which). V usage is TRBV28 and J usage is TRBJ2-7, with unresolved D. The CDR3 loop is CASSLRTGEQYF. For the CDR3, the DNA is TGTGCCAGCAGTTTACGCACGGGCGAGCAGTACTTC.